This is a list of T cell receptor beta chains from one sample in a study of cytomegalovirus exposure and HLA in healthy donors. Some clones are missing from TCRdb's copy, which holds only in-frame ones; the method was immunoSEQ multiplex PCR. This table holds 90,000 to 130,000 clones, around 84% found once. Sequencing input: PBMCs. These receptors were obtained from a man aged 25 to 40 in good health and CMV-seropositive. Each CDR3 is given with its conserved first and last residue. The order of the fields is CDR3 protein, clone size, V gene. A row's size may be missing; if present it is once, few, many or a size class.

CASSGLGTGKYEQYF,NA,TRBV6-5
CASSEGTSGYTDTQYF,NA,TRBV10-1
CALDRVSRFYEQYF,NA,TRBV30
CASSPQTSGFYNEQFF,few,TRBV5-6
CASSWAGDREWNSPLHF,NA,TRBV5-1
CASSSQAPGLSTDTQYF,NA,TRBV5-1
CASSQEGGDLSLKYEQYF,few,TRBV2
CASSPEAGSGGELFF,NA,TRBV13
CAWRGTSGGSRSTDTQYF,NA,TRBV30
CASSLVGVNEQFF,NA,TRBV7-8
CASSPNDRVYGQPQHF,NA,TRBV18
CAIRDSSGNTIYF,NA,TRBV10-3
CASSYSSVTGELFF,NA,TRBV6-5
CASSSSGGFNEQFF,NA,TRBV7-2
CASSPQRTGRGANEKLFF,once,TRBV18
CAISGAGVGANEQFF,NA,TRBV10-3
CASSLPWDSWSSTDTQYF,NA,TRBV7-9
CASSLIGTGGAETEAFF,once,TRBV28
CASSNRTSAETQYF,NA,TRBV5-4
CASSRRQGWSTGELFF,NA,TRBV7-9
CASKGGGGQPQHF,NA,TRBV28
CASSEHSLAAGDTQYF,once,TRBV6-1
CASAGTTSETQYF,NA,TRBV10-3
CASSLAASGGDTQYF,NA,TRBV19
CSGAHHSNTGELFF,NA,TRBV29-1
CASSPYRPTGRDTGELFF,once,TRBV5-4